This T cell receptor (beta chain) was retrieved from a study of beta chain features in type 1 diabetes (dated by TCRdb to between 2018 and 2020). As for the study more broadly: Mean age, gender distribution, total cell number and subset yield were not different between patients and healthy donors. Across all samples, roughly 110,000,000 sorted cells were examined, and cell number per subset correlated strongly with RNA yield. The study compared the TCRB repertoires of sorted circulating CD4+ T cell subsets in recently diagnosed type 1 diabetes patients with those in matched healthy donors. Regulatory and stem cell-like memory subsets were isolated from only 8 patients and roughly eight healthy donors, whereas naive and central memory subsets came from all 28 donors.

Each donor gave one peripheral blood draw, roughly 110 mL on average, collected into heparinised tubes. A BD FACSAria II was used to sort naive, central memory, regulatory and stem cell-like memory CD4+ T cells with a panel that included CD45RO, CCR7, CD25, CD127, CD95 and CD27. Every sorted population had a purity above 98%. PBMCs were separated immediately by Lymphoprep density gradient centrifugation and were stained directly, without being cultured. So that batch effects would be minimized, each experiment stained and sorted samples in pairs, pairing one healthy donor with one patient. In regard to this clone: Its antigen is still unknown. Within one base of it there is no much larger clone, and no base qualities were kept.

The research as a whole found: Because cDNA was sequenced instead of genomic DNA, activated cells with high expression could be over-represented, although the groups did not differ in activation or CD3 levels. At VDJ recombination sites, patients with type 1 diabetes made fewer insertions and deleted more nucleotides, a pattern implying thymic rearrangement abnormalities. Because small numbers of individuals were included in the HLA sub-analyses, any influence of HLA type on TCRB rearrangement was left unresolved. Shorter templates might be favored by PCR, yet because patient and control samples were amplified and corrected together, any such skew would affect both groups equally. Naive, central memory and regulatory TCRB repertoires appeared more similar among patients than among healthy donors. A moderate but significant shortening of TCRB CDR3 length was observed in type 1 diabetes patients in all four CD4+ subsets.

The entire amount of isolated RNA was reverse transcribed using the High Capacity cDNA Reverse Transcription Kit, so the sequenced TCRB transcripts were expressed ones. Naive, central memory and regulatory T cell samples underwent deep immunoSEQ sequencing, averaging approximately 3.5 million total reads per sample. Sorted cells were lysed in RLT buffer, and RNA was extracted using DNase-treated RNeasy Micro or Mini kits according to cell number. Each cell subset was processed separately to prevent cross-contamination, with patient and healthy donor samples processed together. The immunoSEQ multiplex PCR was used to amplify TCRB sequences from cDNA, yielding 87-bp fragments that span the CDR3 region. The amplicons were sequenced using the Illumina HiSeq platform. Turning to the authors' computational methods: Synthetic template baselines were used to correct PCR bias computationally, reads within Hamming distance 2 were collapsed together, and singletons that could not be merged were discarded. Reads were aligned against IMGT to assign V, D and J genes, CDR3 length and insertions or deletions at six rearrangement sites. Clonotype counts were normalized to sorted cell number within each subset before computing true diversity and Gini coefficients with the tcR R package. Repertoire sharing was quantified using the overlap coefficient calculated on TCRB nucleotide sequences. Out-of-frame TCRB sequences from naive cells were analyzed as a proxy for the pre-selection repertoire. TCRdb provides this immuneACCESS table in a form limited to in-frame rearrangements. Some clones are lacking; in checked studies, under half of them reflect an unresolved V gene, and why the rest are absent is not known. V and J calls and clone size come straight from that table; D and trimming were deduced from the DNA. This sample comprises some 290,000 clones, around 24% of them detected only once. The ten largest clones capture around 0.012% of the sample.

The CDR3 sequence holds 14 residues, the cysteine and phenylalanine included. The sequence is cut down to CDR3 DNA, 42 bases in frame from base 1. The germline V gene encodes CDR1 MNHEY and CDR2 SMNVEV (reference sequence). V and J are truncated by 8 bases and 1 base respectively, leaving an intervening sequence of 14 bases. The TCR comes from a woman aged 25 to 39 with type 1 diabetes. Material: naive CD4+ T cells from blood. In the paper's terms, the cell subset or site label means: true naive CD4+ T cells. The chain uses TRBV27 and TRBJ2-5, with the D gene not confidently named. CDR3 reads: CASAPRAGQETQYF. The sequenced DNA is TGTGCCAGCGCACCTCGAGCCGGCCAAGAGACCCAGTACTTC.